Listed below are T cell receptor beta chains from one sample, sequenced in a study of Graves' ophthalmopathy and Graves' hyperthyroidism. A single record per CDR3 protein comes from TCRdb applying MiXCR to the multiplex PCR reads. The sample lists about 620,000 distinct CDR3 sequences, approximately 22% occurring once. Material for sequencing was peripheral blood. The receptor set was obtained from a woman between 18 and 30 years old with stable Graves' hyperthyroidism. Some clones in this sample may be carry-over from other donors' samples. Both conserved end residues are part of each CDR3. D genes are given only for firm matches. Expanded clones are given a class, and other clones once, few, many or no size at all.

j_gene: TRBJ1-1
abundance: NA
v_gene: TRBV3-1
d_gene: NA
CDR3nt: TGTGCCAGCAGCCGACAGACCTGGGGCACTGAAGCTTTCTTT
CDR3aa: CASSRQTWGTEAFF

j_gene: TRBJ2-7
abundance: NA
v_gene: TRBV30
d_gene: NA
CDR3nt: TGTGCCTCCTCGGAGCTCTCCTACGAGCAGTACTTC
CDR3aa: CASSELSYEQYF

j_gene: TRBJ1-1
abundance: many
v_gene: TRBV19
d_gene: TRBD1
CDR3nt: TGTGCCAGTAAAATGTACAGGGGGGCCACTGAAGCTTTCTTT
CDR3aa: CASKMYRGATEAFF

j_gene: TRBJ1-2
abundance: NA
v_gene: TRBV7-9
d_gene: NA
CDR3nt: TGTGCCAGCAGCTTATTGGGGACCGGTAACTATGGCTACACCTTC
CDR3aa: CASSLLGTGNYGYTF

j_gene: TRBJ2-5
abundance: many
v_gene: TRBV12-5
d_gene: NA
CDR3nt: TGTGCTAGTGGTTTTTTCGGAGCCGAAGAGACCCAGTACTTC
CDR3aa: CASGFFGAEETQYF

j_gene: TRBJ1-5
abundance: NA
v_gene: TRBV27
d_gene: NA
CDR3nt: TGTGCCAGCAGTCCCCTCGGTGGCTATAGCAATCAGCCCCAGCATTTT
CDR3aa: CASSPLGGYSNQPQHF

j_gene: TRBJ1-1
abundance: many
v_gene: TRBV6-1
d_gene: TRBD1
CDR3nt: TGTGCCAGCAGACAGGGGAACCGGAACACTGAAGCTTTCTTT
CDR3aa: CASRQGNRNTEAFF

j_gene: TRBJ2-4
abundance: many
v_gene: TRBV11-2
d_gene: NA
CDR3nt: TGTGCCAGCAGTACCGAAAGGGCCAAAAACATTCAGTACTTC
CDR3aa: CASSTERAKNIQYF

j_gene: TRBJ1-2
abundance: few
v_gene: TRBV6-1
d_gene: NA
CDR3nt: TGTGCCATCAGTGATTCGGAGGGCTACACCTTC
CDR3aa: CAISDSEGYTF

j_gene: TRBJ2-7
abundance: many
v_gene: TRBV27
d_gene: TRBD1
CDR3nt: TGTGCCAGCAGTTGGAGACAGGGGGCCACAGAAGAGCAGTACTTC
CDR3aa: CASSWRQGATEEQYF

j_gene: TRBJ2-7
abundance: many
v_gene: TRBV6-1
d_gene: NA
CDR3nt: TGTGCCAGCAGTGAGGTACAGCCGATCTACGAGCAGTACTTC
CDR3aa: CASSEVQPIYEQYF

j_gene: TRBJ2-5
abundance: many
v_gene: TRBV30
d_gene: TRBD2
CDR3nt: TGTGCCTGGAGCTGGTCGGGCGGGAGACAAGAGACCCAGTACTTC
CDR3aa: CAWSWSGGRQETQYF

j_gene: TRBJ2-7
abundance: many
v_gene: TRBV29-1
d_gene: NA
CDR3nt: TGCAGCGTTGAAAAACAGCTGGGCGAGCAGTACTTC
CDR3aa: CSVEKQLGEQYF

j_gene: TRBJ2-6
abundance: NA
v_gene: TRBV27
d_gene: TRBD2
CDR3nt: TGTGCCAGCGGGAGGGCTGGGGCCAACGTCCTGACTTTC
CDR3aa: CASGRAGANVLTF

j_gene: TRBJ1-2
abundance: NA
v_gene: TRBV7-2
d_gene: NA
CDR3nt: TGTGCCAGCAGCTTATGGGGGATCGGGAACTATGGCTACACCTTC
CDR3aa: CASSLWGIGNYGYTF

j_gene: TRBJ2-5
abundance: few
v_gene: TRBV5-8
d_gene: NA
CDR3nt: TGTGCCAGCAGGGCCAGGGTCCCCCCCCAAGAGACCCAGTACTTC
CDR3aa: CASRARVPPQETQYF

j_gene: TRBJ1-1
abundance: once
v_gene: TRBV29-1
d_gene: NA
CDR3nt: TGCAGCTTTGAAGGGCGGCTCATGAACACTGAAGCTTTCTTT
CDR3aa: CSFEGRLMNTEAFF

j_gene: TRBJ2-2
abundance: NA
v_gene: TRBV19
d_gene: TRBD1
CDR3nt: TGTGCCAGTAGCCGGGACAGGGTCCCAAAGAACACCGGGGAGCTGTTTTTT
CDR3aa: CASSRDRVPKNTGELFF

j_gene: TRBJ2-7
abundance: many
v_gene: TRBV7-8
d_gene: NA
CDR3nt: TGTGCCAGCAGCTGGGGGATCTACGAGCAGTACTTC
CDR3aa: CASSWGIYEQYF

j_gene: TRBJ1-1
abundance: few
v_gene: TRBV6-1
d_gene: NA
CDR3nt: TGTGCCAGCAGTGAAGGGAGATTAAGGGATCCGGACACTGAAGCTTTCTTT
CDR3aa: CASSEGRLRDPDTEAFF

j_gene: TRBJ2-7
abundance: few
v_gene: TRBV28
d_gene: NA
CDR3nt: TGTGCCAGCGAGGGGAGGGGGAGGGAGCAGTACTTC
CDR3aa: CASEGRGREQYF

j_gene: TRBJ2-7
abundance: NA
v_gene: TRBV5-4
d_gene: NA
CDR3nt: TGTGCCAGCAGCTTGTCAGAGACACCCTACGAGCAGTACTTC
CDR3aa: CASSLSETPYEQYF

j_gene: TRBJ2-5
abundance: many
v_gene: TRBV12-3/TRBV12-4
d_gene: NA
CDR3nt: TGTGCCAGCAGTCCCCACACCGCCCAAGAGACCCAGTACTTC
CDR3aa: CASSPHTAQETQYF

j_gene: TRBJ1-2
abundance: many
v_gene: TRBV11-1
d_gene: NA
CDR3nt: TGTGCCAGCAGCTTAGCGCTGGGAGTTCCCCTCTATGGCTACACCTTC
CDR3aa: CASSLALGVPLYGYTF

j_gene: TRBJ2-5
abundance: many
v_gene: TRBV20-1
d_gene: TRBD1
CDR3nt: TGCAGTGCTAGAGATGGGGCAGGGGGAGAAGAGACCCAGTACTTC
CDR3aa: CSARDGAGGEETQYF

j_gene: TRBJ2-7
abundance: few
v_gene: TRBV6-5
d_gene: NA
CDR3nt: TGTGCCAGCAGTTGCTGGATGGGGCCTGGCGAGCAGTACTTC
CDR3aa: CASSCWMGPGEQYF

j_gene: TRBJ1-2
abundance: many
v_gene: TRBV7-3
d_gene: NA
CDR3nt: TGTGCCAGCAGCTTGGACGGTACCTATGGCTACACCTTC
CDR3aa: CASSLDGTYGYTF

j_gene: TRBJ1-1
abundance: NA
v_gene: TRBV6-5
d_gene: TRBD1
CDR3nt: TGTGCCAGCAGTTACTCGGACAGGGTTGGGAACACTGAAGCTTTCTTT
CDR3aa: CASSYSDRVGNTEAFF

j_gene: TRBJ1-2
abundance: many
v_gene: TRBV20-1
d_gene: NA
CDR3nt: TGCAGTGCTAGAACGACACGGGATGGCTACACCTTC
CDR3aa: CSARTTRDGYTF

j_gene: TRBJ2-7
abundance: many
v_gene: TRBV10-3
d_gene: TRBD1
CDR3nt: TGTGCCATCCGTGGCAAACGGGACAGGCTCTACGAGCAGTACTTC
CDR3aa: CAIRGKRDRLYEQYF

j_gene: TRBJ2-4
abundance: few
v_gene: TRBV4-1
d_gene: NA
CDR3nt: TGCGCCAGCAGCCAAGTAGCAGGGAAGAACATTCAGTACTTC
CDR3aa: CASSQVAGKNIQYF

j_gene: TRBJ2-7
abundance: NA
v_gene: TRBV12-3/TRBV12-4
d_gene: NA
CDR3nt: TGTGCCAGCAGTTTGACAGAAGGCGGGTACGAGCAGTACTTC
CDR3aa: CASSLTEGGYEQYF

j_gene: TRBJ1-3
abundance: many
v_gene: TRBV6-1
d_gene: NA
CDR3nt: TGTGCCAGCAGCACCGTCTGGAGGGCAAATGGAAACACCATATATTTT
CDR3aa: CASSTVWRANGNTIYF

j_gene: TRBJ1-6
abundance: NA
v_gene: TRBV25-1
d_gene: NA
CDR3nt: TGTGCCAGCAGGGAAGGCGTGGTGAGGGCCCACTCACCCCTCCACTTT
CDR3aa: CASREGVVRAHSPLHF

j_gene: TRBJ2-5
abundance: few
v_gene: TRBV13
d_gene: TRBD2
CDR3nt: TGTGCCAGCAGCACCATTCCGGGACTAGCGGGAGAGTACCAAGAGACCCAGTACTTC
CDR3aa: CASSTIPGLAGEYQETQYF

j_gene: TRBJ2-7
abundance: once
v_gene: TRBV9
d_gene: NA
CDR3nt: TGTGCCAGCAGCGGCGGCGAGGGGGGCTACGAGCAGTACTTC
CDR3aa: CASSGGEGGYEQYF

j_gene: TRBJ1-1
abundance: NA
v_gene: TRBV11-2
d_gene: NA
CDR3nt: TGTGCCAGCAGCTCCCTGACAGGCAGGAACACTGAAGCTTTCTTT
CDR3aa: CASSSLTGRNTEAFF

j_gene: TRBJ2-5
abundance: NA
v_gene: TRBV4-1
d_gene: TRBD2
CDR3nt: TGCGCCAGCAGGCGGACTAGCGGAGTCCTTCAAGAGACCCAGTACTTC
CDR3aa: CASRRTSGVLQETQYF

j_gene: TRBJ2-7
abundance: few
v_gene: TRBV18
d_gene: NA
CDR3nt: TGTGCCAGCTCACCTATAGCGAAATCCTACGAGCAGTACTTC
CDR3aa: CASSPIAKSYEQYF

j_gene: TRBJ2-7
abundance: few
v_gene: TRBV2
d_gene: NA
CDR3nt: TGTGCCAGCATGTTCGAGGTACCCACCTACGATCAGTACTTC
CDR3aa: CASMFEVPTYDQYF

j_gene: TRBJ2-5
abundance: NA
v_gene: TRBV7-2
d_gene: NA
CDR3nt: TGTGCCAGCAGCTTCGACACTCCTCTCCAAGAGACCCAGTACTTC
CDR3aa: CASSFDTPLQETQYF

j_gene: TRBJ2-7
abundance: NA
v_gene: TRBV6-1
d_gene: NA
CDR3nt: TGTGCCAGCAACAAACAGGGAATACACGAGCAGTACTTC
CDR3aa: CASNKQGIHEQYF

j_gene: TRBJ2-5
abundance: many
v_gene: TRBV5-1
d_gene: NA
CDR3nt: TGCGCCAGCAGCCGGACGATCGCTCAAGAGACCCAGTACTTC
CDR3aa: CASSRTIAQETQYF

j_gene: TRBJ1-1
abundance: NA
v_gene: TRBV2
d_gene: NA
CDR3nt: TGTGCCAGCGCCGGGATGGACACTGAAGCTTTCTTT
CDR3aa: CASAGMDTEAFF

j_gene: TRBJ2-7
abundance: NA
v_gene: TRBV27
d_gene: NA
CDR3nt: TGTGCCAGCGCCCCTTCCGCCTACGAGCAGTACTTC
CDR3aa: CASAPSAYEQYF

j_gene: TRBJ1-6
abundance: many
v_gene: TRBV6-5
d_gene: TRBD1
CDR3nt: TGTGCCAGCAGTTACTCGAGGGGGCGTTCACCCCTCCACTTT
CDR3aa: CASSYSRGRSPLHF

j_gene: TRBJ1-1
abundance: many
v_gene: TRBV6-1
d_gene: TRBD1
CDR3nt: TGTGCCAGCAGACGGGACAGAAGATCCGAAGCTTTCTTT
CDR3aa: CASRRDRRSEAFF

j_gene: TRBJ1-5
abundance: many
v_gene: TRBV4-1
d_gene: TRBD1
CDR3nt: TGCGCCAGCAGCTGGGGACAGGGGAACAATCAGCCCCAGCATTTT
CDR3aa: CASSWGQGNNQPQHF

j_gene: TRBJ1-1
abundance: many
v_gene: TRBV29-1
d_gene: NA
CDR3nt: TGCAGCGTTGAAAGGCCTGGGGGAACTGAAGCTTTCTTT
CDR3aa: CSVERPGGTEAFF

j_gene: TRBJ2-7
abundance: few
v_gene: TRBV11-2
d_gene: TRBD1
CDR3nt: TGTGCCAGCAGCCCATCCCTGACAGGGGCCCCTTACGAGCAGTACTTC
CDR3aa: CASSPSLTGAPYEQYF

j_gene: TRBJ2-7
abundance: NA
v_gene: TRBV6-5
d_gene: NA
CDR3nt: TGTGCCAGCAGTTTAACAGGGCCCCGTGGGGGAAACGAGCAGTACTTC
CDR3aa: CASSLTGPRGGNEQYF

j_gene: TRBJ2-5
abundance: few
v_gene: TRBV15
d_gene: NA
CDR3nt: TGTGCCGCCAGCAGGGGCTCGGCGGGAGCGCAAGAGACCCAGTACTTC
CDR3aa: CAASRGSAGAQETQYF

j_gene: TRBJ1-5
abundance: many
v_gene: TRBV15
d_gene: NA
CDR3nt: TGTGCCACCAGCAGAGATGTTAACGGCATTCAGCCCCAGCATTTT
CDR3aa: CATSRDVNGIQPQHF

j_gene: TRBJ2-7
abundance: NA
v_gene: TRBV6-2/TRBV6-3
d_gene: TRBD2
CDR3nt: TGTGCCAGCACCGGGGACTACTACGAGCAGTACTTC
CDR3aa: CASTGDYYEQYF

j_gene: TRBJ2-7
abundance: NA
v_gene: TRBV11-2
d_gene: NA
CDR3nt: TGCGCCAGCAGCTTAGATCGGTGGAGCTCCTACGAGCAGTACTTC
CDR3aa: CASSLDRWSSYEQYF

j_gene: TRBJ2-7
abundance: many
v_gene: TRBV27
d_gene: TRBD2
CDR3nt: TGTGCCAGCAGTTTATACGGGACTAGCGGGACCTACGAGCAGTACTTC
CDR3aa: CASSLYGTSGTYEQYF

j_gene: TRBJ1-3
abundance: NA
v_gene: TRBV9
d_gene: NA
CDR3nt: TGTGCCAGCAGCGTAGAACCCATACAGGGTGCAAGGGCAAACACCATATATTTT
CDR3aa: CASSVEPIQGARANTIYF

j_gene: TRBJ2-5
abundance: many
v_gene: TRBV7-8
d_gene: TRBD2
CDR3nt: TGTGCCAGCAGCTTCAGTGGGACTACACTCCAAGAGACCCAGTACTTC
CDR3aa: CASSFSGTTLQETQYF

j_gene: TRBJ1-2
abundance: many
v_gene: TRBV12-3/TRBV12-4
d_gene: NA
CDR3nt: TGTGCCAGCAGCCGCGGAGGACCGGGTGGCTACACCTTC
CDR3aa: CASSRGGPGGYTF

j_gene: TRBJ2-7
abundance: many
v_gene: TRBV12-3/TRBV12-4
d_gene: NA
CDR3nt: TGTGCCAGCATAAAAAGGGGGGGGTCTGACCACGAGCAGTACTTC
CDR3aa: CASIKRGGSDHEQYF